These 11 T cell receptor beta chains share one sample of origin, sequenced in a study of cytomegalovirus exposure and HLA in healthy donors. PCR primers comprised 60 Vbeta and 13 Jbeta primers. Some clones are missing from TCRdb's copy, which holds only in-frame ones; the method was immunoSEQ multiplex PCR. This table holds 90,000 or so clones, about 81% found once. Sequencing was done on a sample of PBMCs. All receptors derive from a woman between 35 and 50 years old in good health and CMV-seronegative.

The rearrangement links TRBV28 to TRBJ1-4; TRBD1 might be the D (6 bases). Germline V CDR1 and CDR2: MDHEN, SYDVKM. The CDR3 is 14 residues long. V dropped 3 bases and J dropped 6 bases, with 11 bases sitting between them. The chain's CDR3 is CASSFGTPYEKLFF. As DNA, the CDR3 is TGTGCCAGCAGTTTTGGGACACCTTATGAAAAACTGTTTTTT.

The gene calls are TRBV21-1 and TRBJ2-5; the table names TRBD2, a call not compared with the DNA. TRBV21-1 is given as a pseudogene. This CDR3 is 12 amino acids long. CDR3 bases: TGTGCCAGCAGCAAAGGGAGGAGGACCCAGTACTTC. This gives the protein CASSKGRRTQYF.

The chain recombines TRBV5-6 with TRBJ1-5; no definite D call. The CDR3 loop spans 15 amino acids. The germline gives CDR1 SGHDT, CDR2 YYEEEE. With 2 bases removed from V and 2 bases from J, the gap between germline ends came to 11 bases. The CDR3 DNA is TGTGCCAGCAGCTTTACGCGGGTTGGCAATCAGCCCCAGCATTTT. It encodes CASSFTRVGNQPQHF.

This clone was observed once. The V and J genes are TRBV5-1 and TRBJ2-7, with 11 bases matching TRBD1. The V and J ends lost 6 bases and 3 bases, in that order; junction bases with no gene match: 11. This CDR3 contains 16 residues. In germline, CDR1 is SGHRS, CDR2 YFSETQ. The chain's CDR3 is CASTFHTGTGGYEQYF. The DNA for the CDR3 is TGCGCCAGCACTTTCCACACCGGGACAGGGGGCTACGAGCAGTACTTC.

This clone was found many times. V gene TRBV29-1 combines with J gene TRBJ1-3, with TRBD1 as a possible D gene (5 bases). The CDR3 consists of 13 residues. V lost 4 bases and J 2 bases, leaving 9 bases between the germline ends. Germline assignment: CDR1 SQVTM and CDR2 ANQGSEA. CDR3 nucleotides: TGCAGCGTTGCCGGCAGGGCTGGAAACACCATATATTTT. Translation: CSVAGRAGNTIYF.

This chain links TRBV7-9 with TRBJ2-1, with 16 bases fitting TRBD2. This CDR3 contains 14 residues. Germline V gives CDR1 SEHNR, CDR2 FQNEAQ (reference sequence). The trim removed 5 bases at V and 14 bases at J, leaving 6 bases unmatched. The CDR3 nucleotides read TGTGCCAGCAGCCCGGGACTAGCGGGAGGGGCAAAGTTCTTC. Translated: CASSPGLAGGAKFF.

The rearrangement joins TRBV7-2 to TRBJ2-7; D call uncertain. Germline CDR1 and CDR2: SGHTA and FQGNSA. The length of the CDR3 is 14 residues. The V and J ends lost 1 base and 0 bases respectively, with 7 bases between them. The CDR3: CASSLVRRSYEQYF. Written as DNA, the CDR3 is TGTGCCAGCAGCTTAGTGCGTCGCTCCTACGAGCAGTACTTC.

The chain joins TRBV28 to TRBJ2-1, with 11 nucleotides matching TRBD1. Germline CDR1 is MDHEN and CDR2 is SYDVKM. The length of the CDR3 is 13 residues. V gave up 6 bases and J gave up 10 bases; unmatched junction bases: 5. The CDR3 here is CASRRTGGGEQFF. The DNA of the CDR3 is TGTGCCAGCAGGCGGACAGGGGGCGGCGAGCAGTTCTTC.

The gene calls are TRBV28 and TRBJ2-7; TRBD1 might be the D (6 bases). The V end was cut by 7 bases, the J end by 6 bases, with 13 bases between. This CDR3 is built from 12 residues. The V gene's germline CDR1 is MDHEN and CDR2 SYDVKM. The CDR3 DNA sequence: TGTGCCAGCACCAGGGGTAGAAGCGAGCAGTACTTC. Protein sequence: CASTRGRSEQYF.

This clone appeared a few times. The gene calls are TRBV28 and TRBJ1-2, with TRBD1 matching 7 bases. The V segment lost 3 bases and the J segment 5 bases; nucleotides outside the gene matches: 9. Germline loops: CDR1 MDHEN, CDR2 SYDVKM. This CDR3 has 15 residues. The DNA for the CDR3 is TGTGCCAGCAGTTTCCGACAGGGAGTAGGATATGGCTACACCTTC. Translating gives CASSFRQGVGYGYTF.

The rearrangement links TRBV27 to TRBJ2-6, with 12 bases matching TRBD1. The CDR3 extends over 19 amino acids. Germline CDR1 MNHEY, CDR2 SMNVEV (reference sequence). V lost 7 bases to trimming and J lost 1 base; unmatched junction nucleotides: 11. The CDR3 loop reads CASTRKGQGAVSGANVLTF. The CDR3 nucleotides read TGTGCCAGCACCCGAAAGGGACAGGGGGCGGTATCTGGGGCCAACGTCCTGACTTTC.